This T cell receptor (beta chain) is from a study of T cells in Graves' hyperthyroidism and ophthalmopathy. V was clipped by 9 bases and J by 3 bases, with 7 bases between them. The CDR3 totals 11 residues. Germline V lookup: CDR1 MDHEN, CDR2 SYDVKM. There are a few counts of this clonotype. Researchers took RNA transcripts and amplified the TCR beta CDR3 regions from them. HTBI primers were used for first-round RT-PCR of the TCR CDR3. MiXCR, run by TCRdb on the multiplex PCR reads, gives a single entry per CDR3 protein. The repertoire holds hundreds of thousands of distinct CDR3 sequences, roughly 14% seen once, with 11% to 15% in the top ten.

Source material: blood. The receptor's source is a young woman with Graves' hyperthyroidism. This chain joins TRBV28 and TRBJ2-3; unclear D gene. The chain's CDR3 is CAREATDTQYF. Here the CDR3 DNA reads TGTGCCAGGGAAGCAACAGATACGCAGTATTTT.